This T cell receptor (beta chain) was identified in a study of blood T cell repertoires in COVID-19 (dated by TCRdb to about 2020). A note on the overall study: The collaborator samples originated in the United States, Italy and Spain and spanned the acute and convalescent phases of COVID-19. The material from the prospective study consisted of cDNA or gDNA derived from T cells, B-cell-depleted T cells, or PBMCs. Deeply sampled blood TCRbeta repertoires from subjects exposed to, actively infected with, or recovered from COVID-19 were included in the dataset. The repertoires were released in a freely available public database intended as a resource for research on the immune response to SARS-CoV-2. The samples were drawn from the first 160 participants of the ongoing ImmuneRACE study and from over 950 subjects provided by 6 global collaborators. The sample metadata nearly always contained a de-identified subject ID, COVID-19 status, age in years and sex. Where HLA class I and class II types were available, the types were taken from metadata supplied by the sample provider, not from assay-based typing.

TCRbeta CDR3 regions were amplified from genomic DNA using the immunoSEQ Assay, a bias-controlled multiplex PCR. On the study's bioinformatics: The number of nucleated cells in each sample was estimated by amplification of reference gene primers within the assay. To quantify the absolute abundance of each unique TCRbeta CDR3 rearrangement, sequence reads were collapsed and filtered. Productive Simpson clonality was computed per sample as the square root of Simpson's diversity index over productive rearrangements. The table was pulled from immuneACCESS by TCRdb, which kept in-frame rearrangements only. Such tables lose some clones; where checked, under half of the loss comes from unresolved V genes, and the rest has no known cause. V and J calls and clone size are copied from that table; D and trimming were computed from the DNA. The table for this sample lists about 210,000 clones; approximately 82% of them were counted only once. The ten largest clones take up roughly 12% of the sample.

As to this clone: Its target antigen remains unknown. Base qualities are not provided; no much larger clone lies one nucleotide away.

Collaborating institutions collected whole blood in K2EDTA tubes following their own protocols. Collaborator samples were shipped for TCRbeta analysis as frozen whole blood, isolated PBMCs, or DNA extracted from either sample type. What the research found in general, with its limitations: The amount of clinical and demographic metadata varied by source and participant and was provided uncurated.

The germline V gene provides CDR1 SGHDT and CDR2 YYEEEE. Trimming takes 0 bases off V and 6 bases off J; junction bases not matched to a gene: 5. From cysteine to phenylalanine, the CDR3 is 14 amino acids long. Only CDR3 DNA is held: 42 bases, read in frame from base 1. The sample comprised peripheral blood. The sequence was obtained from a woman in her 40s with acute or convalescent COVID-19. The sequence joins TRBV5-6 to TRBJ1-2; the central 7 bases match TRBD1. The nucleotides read TGTGCCAGCAGCTTGGACAGGGGAGAGGATGGCTACACCTTC. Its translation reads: CASSLDRGEDGYTF. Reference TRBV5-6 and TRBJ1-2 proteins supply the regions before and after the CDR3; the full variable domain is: DAGVTQSPTHLIKTRGQQVTLRCSPKSGHDTVSWYQQALGQGPQFIFQYYEEEERQRGNFPDRFSGHQFPNYSSELNVNALLLGDSALYLCASSLDRGEDGYTFGSGTRLTVV.